This T cell receptor (beta chain) was identified in a study of T cell changes during pregnancy in multiple sclerosis. Profiling relied on immunoSEQ multiplex PCR, and the TCRdb table lists in-frame clones only, not all of them. Among 79,000 or so clones listed, 85% to 95% were seen once. Germline loops: CDR1 GTSNPN, CDR2 SVGIG (reference sequence). Trimming removed 0 bases at V and 9 bases at J, with 9 bases between. This CDR3 has 11 amino acids. The source of this sequence is a female donor with multiple sclerosis, enrolled in a pregnancy study. The rearrangement joins TRBV30 to TRBJ2-7, with a weak D call TRBD1 (6 bases). The material was CD4+ T cells from peripheral blood mononuclear cells, obtained before pregnancy. The CDR3 loop reads CAWSVQGRQYF. The CDR3 coding sequence is TGTGCCTGGAGTGTACAGGGCCGGCAGTACTTC.